This is a list of T cell receptor beta chains from one sample in a study of blood T cell repertoires in COVID-19. Using immunoSEQ multiplex PCR, the repertoire was profiled, and TCRdb retains in-frame clones only, with some absent. The sample holds 140,000 or so clones, around 81% seen once. Sequenced: peripheral blood. These receptors all stem from a woman aged 50 to 60 with acute or convalescent COVID-19. Both conserved end residues are part of each CDR3. D genes are given only for firm matches. Not all rows give a size; the values are once, few, many and, for expanded clones, a class.

D	J	V	size	CDR3	DNA
-	TRBJ2-2	TRBV5-1	-	CASSDSGALGGELFF	TGCGCCAGCAGCGACAGTGGGGCCCTCGGCGGGGAGCTGTTTTTT
TRBD2	TRBJ2-1	TRBV19	-	CASSVTSGVANEQFF	TGTGCCAGTAGTGTGACTAGCGGGGTTGCCAATGAGCAGTTCTTC
TRBD1	TRBJ1-4	TRBV7-8	-	CASSLRTGELEKLFF	TGTGCCAGCAGCTTGCGGACAGGGGAACTTGAAAAACTGTTTTTT
-	TRBJ2-7	TRBV6-5	-	CASRDFSGYEQYF	TGTGCCAGCAGGGACTTTAGCGGATACGAGCAGTACTTC
-	TRBJ1-4	TRBV2	-	CASSEGKSFNEKLFF	TGTGCCAGCAGTGAGGGCAAGAGCTTTAATGAAAAACTGTTTTTT
TRBD1	TRBJ2-7	TRBV5-4	-	CASSPGGDRDIYEQYF	TGTGCCAGCAGCCCTGGTGGGGACAGGGACATCTACGAGCAGTACTTC
TRBD1	TRBJ1-6	TRBV18	-	CASSPRQGNSPLHF	TGTGCCAGCTCACCACGACAGGGAAATTCACCCCTCCACTTT
-	TRBJ1-1	TRBV2	-	CASSSGEAFF	TGTGCCAGCAGTTCAGGGGAAGCTTTCTTT
-	TRBJ2-1	TRBV6-1	-	CASSEISHNEQFF	TGTGCCAGCAGTGAAATTAGCCACAATGAGCAGTTCTTC
TRBD1	TRBJ2-7	TRBV15	-	CATSREVFQDRLDSYEQYF	TGTGCCACCAGCAGAGAAGTTTTCCAGGACAGGTTGGATTCCTACGAGCAGTACTTC
-	TRBJ1-1	TRBV27	-	CASSWGHNTEAFF	TGTGCCAGCAGCTGGGGCCATAACACTGAAGCTTTCTTT
TRBD1	TRBJ1-5	TRBV4-3	-	CASSQDLQGFGQPQHF	TGCGCCAGCAGCCAAGATCTACAGGGGTTTGGTCAGCCCCAGCATTTT
-	TRBJ1-1	TRBV18	once	CASSQQTKITFTEAFF	TGTGCCAGCTCACAACAGACTAAAATCACTTTCACTGAAGCTTTCTTT
TRBD1	TRBJ2-5	TRBV7-9	-	CASSWTGVGETQYF	TGTGCCAGCAGCTGGACAGGGGTGGGTGAGACCCAGTACTTC
TRBD1	TRBJ1-5	TRBV12-3/TRBV12-4	-	CASSAGGRQPQHF	TGTGCCAGCAGTGCAGGGGGCCGACAGCCCCAGCATTTT
TRBD1	TRBJ1-1	TRBV28	-	CASSLSTGPLNTEAFF	TGTGCCAGCAGTTTGTCGACAGGGCCTCTGAACACTGAAGCTTTCTTT
-	TRBJ1-5	TRBV29-1	-	CSVALGGDQPQHF	TGCAGCGTTGCTTTAGGGGGGGATCAGCCCCAGCATTTT
-	TRBJ1-5	TRBV7-8	-	CASSLAPKNQPQHF	TGTGCCAGCAGCTTAGCCCCAAAAAATCAGCCCCAGCATTTT
-	TRBJ1-5	TRBV19	-	CASSNLLTGTQNQPQHF	TGTGCCAGTAGTAATTTATTAACCGGGACACAGAATCAGCCCCAGCATTTT
TRBD1	TRBJ1-1	TRBV2	-	CAIGQGSAFF	TGTGCCATCGGACAGGGTAGTGCTTTCTTT